These 15 T cell receptor beta chains were sequenced from one sample in a study of T cells after yellow fever vaccination. TCRdb redid the calling of the 5' RACE reads with MiXCR, one entry per CDR3 protein. Seen here are around 68,000 distinct CDR3 sequences, around 7.8% observed once, and the top ten hold approximately 28%. The sample in question was CD8+ T cells sorted from PBMCs, obtained around 10 days after the first yellow fever vaccination. These TCRs come from a man younger than 35 who received the YFV17D yellow fever vaccine.

At least ten counts were recorded for this clonotype. The V call is TRBV3-1, the J call TRBJ1-3; 8 bases align to TRBD1. Germline V gives CDR1 LGHDT, CDR2 YNNKEL (reference sequence). After removal of 4 bases from V and 4 bases from J, the junction contained 6 bases not matched to a gene. The CDR3 totals 15 residues. The DNA of the CDR3 is TGTGCCAGCAGCCTCGGACAGGGTCCAGGAAACACCATATATTTT. Translation gives CASSLGQGPGNTIYF.

This clonotype was detected only a few times. The chain employs TRBV6-5 and TRBJ1-1; D is uncertain. V was pared by 0 bases and J by 7 bases, with 9 bases between. The CDR3 has 13 residues. CDR1 and CDR2 from the germline V gene are MNHEY and SVGAGI. CDR3 DNA sequence: TGTGCCAGCAGTTACTCGGGCAGCCTTGAAGCTTTCTTT. Its protein product is CASSYSGSLEAFF.

This clonotype was found many times. The gene calls are TRBV6-1 and TRBJ2-3; TRBD2 matches at 10 bases. The CDR3 is 15 amino acids. CDR1 is MNHNS, CDR2 SASEGT, per germline. Unmatched junction bases numbered 10, after V lost 7 bases and J lost 6 bases. CDR3 region: CASTLSGGAGDTQYF. CDR3 sequence (DNA): TGTGCCAGCACCCTGAGCGGGGGGGCCGGCGATACGCAGTATTTT.

The gene calls are TRBV7-9 and TRBJ1-6, with D unclear. This CDR3 has 15 amino acids. V lost 1 base, J lost 2 bases, and 6 bases lay in between. Per germline, CDR1 SEHNR and CDR2 FQNEAQ (reference sequence). This CDR3 reads CASSLGGPYNSPLHF. CDR3 DNA sequence: TGTGCCAGCAGCTTAGGAGGTCCCTATAATTCACCCCTCCACTTT.

This clonotype appeared many times. V and J are TRBV9 and TRBJ2-3; D gene unclear. The V gene lost 3 bases and the J gene lost 0 bases, with 14 bases spanning the gap. CDR3 size: 16 residues. CDR1 and CDR2 from the germline V gene are SGDLS and YYNGEE. CDR3 in DNA: TGTGCCAGCAGCGCCTACGGAAGGCAGAGCACAGATACGCAGTATTTT. Its protein product is CASSAYGRQSTDTQYF.

This clonotype was seen ten or more times. The V call is TRBV4-1, the J call TRBJ2-7; D is possibly TRBD1 or TRBD2 (5 bases each). Germline CDR1 and CDR2: MGHRA and YSYEKL. This CDR3 spans 13 amino acids. V lost 4 bases and J 4 bases, leaving 11 bases between the germline ends. In DNA, the CDR3 is TGCGCCAGCAGCCGGGACGCCAGTTACGAGCAGTACTTC. Amino acids: CASSRDASYEQYF.

This clonotype was seen ten or more times. This chain joins TRBV25-1 and TRBJ2-3, with 7 bases lining up with TRBD1. Per germline, CDR1 MGHDK and CDR2 SYGVNS. The CDR3 runs 16 residues. V lost 4 bases to trimming and J lost 3 bases; unmatched junction nucleotides: 10. The CDR3, as DNA: TGTGCCAGCAGTGGGGAAGGGGGCGCGTATACAGATACGCAGTATTTT. This gives the protein CASSGEGGAYTDTQYF.

This clonotype was picked up many times. This chain connects TRBV6-1 to TRBJ2-1, with 7 bases matching TRBD1. CDR3 length: 16 residues. V shed 6 bases and J 0 bases; nucleotides not matched to a gene: 8. Germline V gene data show CDR1 as MNHNS and CDR2 as SASEGT. The CDR3 sequence: CASRGTALYSYNEQFF. The CDR3 DNA sequence: TGTGCCAGCAGGGGGACAGCCCTATACTCCTACAATGAGCAGTTCTTC.

This clonotype has at least ten counts. The chain is built from TRBV15 and TRBJ2-1, with TRBD2 identical over 12 bases. Germline V gives CDR1 LNHNV, CDR2 YYDKDF (reference sequence). The CDR3 is made up of 15 amino acids. The V gene end was trimmed by 5 bases and the J gene end by 7 bases; junction bases not matched to a gene: 6. The CDR3 region is CATSPGLAGSNEQFF. As DNA, the CDR3 is TGTGCCACCAGCCCAGGACTAGCGGGGTCGAATGAGCAGTTCTTC. Drawing the rest from reference TRBV15 and TRBJ2-1, the complete variable domain is DAMVIQNPRYQVTQFGKPVTLSCSQTLNHNVMYWYQQKSSQAPKLLFHYYDKDFNNEADTPDNFQSRRPNTSFCFLDIRSPGLGDTAMYLCATSPGLAGSNEQFFGPGTRLTVL.

This clonotype was counted at least ten times. The chain carries TRBV29-1 and TRBJ2-5; D is perhaps TRBD2 (6 bases). CDR3 length equals 12 residues. The V end lost 7 bases, the J end lost 1 base, and 10 bases lay between the germline ends. The germline gives CDR1 SQVTM, CDR2 ANQGSEA. In DNA, the CDR3 is TGCAGCGGTGGGGGGACCCAAGAGACCCAGTACTTC. Translation gives CSGGGTQETQYF.

This clonotype has a handful of counts. This sequence joins TRBV7-2 and TRBJ2-7; D remains unclear. V gave up 6 bases and J gave up 5 bases, with 17 bases separating them. Germline V lookup: CDR1 SGHTA, CDR2 FQGNSA. The CDR3 consists of 14 residues. The CDR3 DNA is TGTGCCAGCAGTTCGGGTCCTAGGTACAACGAGCAGTACGTC. Translation gives CASSSGPRYNEQYV.

About this clonotype: A read error may account for a junction end that differs from germline. The rearrangement uses TRBV6-4 and TRBJ2-3; 10 bases agree with TRBD2. Germline V CDR1 and CDR2: MRHNA, SNTAGT. The CDR3 has 15 amino acids. The CDR3 sequence is CASSGTSGSTDTHYF. The CDR3 region has the DNA TGTGCCAGCAGTGGGACTAGCGGTAGCACCGATACGCACTATTTT.

This clonotype was seen only a few times. This sequence joins TRBV6-5 and TRBJ1-4; 7 bases map to TRBD1. The V gene end was trimmed by 0 bases and the J gene end by 7 bases; junction bases not matched to a gene: 5. Germline V gives CDR1 MNHEY, CDR2 SVGAGI. CDR3 length: 15 amino acids. The CDR3 here is CASSYSTGFGEKLFF. CDR3 bases: TGTGCCAGCAGTTACTCGACAGGGTTCGGTGAAAAACTGTTTTTT.

V gene TRBV7-9 combines with J gene TRBJ2-1; D is unresolved. Germline loops: CDR1 SEHNR, CDR2 FQNEAQ (reference sequence). Trimming pared 1 base from V and 8 bases from J, leaving 6 bases between. This CDR3 is built from 12 residues. The CDR3 sequence: CASSLGPHEQFF. CDR3 bases: TGTGCCAGCAGCTTAGGGCCGCATGAGCAGTTCTTC. The complete variable domain, with remaining parts taken from reference TRBV7-9 and TRBJ2-1, reads DTGVSQNPRHKITKRGQNVTFRCDPISEHNRLYWYRQTLGQGPEFLTYFQNEAQLEKSRLLSDRFSAERPKGSFSTLEIQRTEQGDSAMYLCASSLGPHEQFFGPGTRLTVL.

This clonotype has a count of ten or more. The chain carries TRBV25-1 and TRBJ2-3; TRBD2 agrees at 7 bases. V shed 4 bases and J 2 bases; nucleotides not matched to a gene: 0. CDR1 is MGHDK and CDR2 is SYGVNS in the germline V gene. CDR3 length: 13 amino acids. CDR3 nucleotide sequence: TGTGCCAGCAGTGGGGACTACACAGATACGCAGTATTTT. Translated: CASSGDYTDTQYF.